The 10 T cell receptor beta chains below were found in one sample sequenced in a study of blood T cell repertoires in COVID-19. The table came from immunoSEQ multiplex PCR; TCRdb's copy has only in-frame clones and leaves some out. The sample contains 80,000 to 95,000 clones, 81% of which appear only once. Sequencing used peripheral blood. The receptors here all came from an elderly man with active or convalescent COVID-19.

V gene TRBV4-1 combines with J gene TRBJ2-2, with TRBD1 matching 9 bases. Losses at the gene ends were 4 bases for V and 0 bases for J; bases not matched to a gene: 3. CDR1 is MGHRA, CDR2 YSYEKL, per germline. This CDR3 contains 16 residues. The CDR3 DNA sequence: TGCGCCAGCAGCCTCGGGACAGGGTCGAACACCGGGGAGCTGTTTTTT. Amino acids: CASSLGTGSNTGELFF.

The chain recombines TRBV19 with TRBJ1-1; D may be TRBD1 (5 bases). CDR3 size: 14 residues. Between the trimmed V and J ends, which lost 7 bases and 0 bases, there was a span of 12 bases. CDR1 and CDR2 (germline): LNHDA, SQIVND (reference sequence). CDR3: CASNFRQLNTEAFF. The DNA of the CDR3 is TGTGCCAGTAATTTTCGACAGTTGAACACTGAAGCTTTCTTT.

The chain employs TRBV10-2 and TRBJ2-5; 14 nucleotides agree with TRBD2. CDR1 and CDR2 (germline): WSHSY, SAAADI. This CDR3 contains 18 residues. V dropped 2 bases and J dropped 3; count of bases not matched to a gene: 8. DNA of the CDR3: TGCGCCAGCAGTGAGAGGACTAGCGGGGGGCCAATAAAAGAGACCCAGTACTTC. Amino acids: CASSERTSGGPIKETQYF.

Turning to this clone: An end of the junction does not agree with germline; a read error may underlie this. The chain joins TRBV29-1 to TRBJ1-2; possible D gene TRBD1, 5 bases. The CDR3 runs 11 residues. CDR1 SQVTM and CDR2 ANQGSEA come from the germline V gene. The CDR3 DNA is TGCAGCGTTGAAGTATTGGGACTTTCCTCCTTC. Amino acid sequence: CSVEVLGLSSF.

The chain joins TRBV29-1 to TRBJ1-1; D is ambiguous. The CDR3 totals 13 residues. Trimming shortened V by 8 bases and J by 0 bases, and 13 bases separated the two germline ends. Per the germline V gene, CDR1 is SQVTM and CDR2 is ANQGSEA. For the CDR3, the DNA is TGCAGCTCTAGAGCGGATTTGAACACTGAAGCTTTCTTT. Residues: CSSRADLNTEAFF.

V gene TRBV27 combines with J gene TRBJ1-6, with D possibly TRBD1 on 6 matching bases. The germline V gene has CDR1 MNHEY and CDR2 SMNVEV (reference sequence). Between the trimmed V and J ends, which lost 3 bases and 7 bases, there was a span of 16 bases. CDR3 length equals 16 residues. The CDR3 coding sequence is TGTGCCAGCAGTTTGAACCGGGACACGATAAATTCACCCCTCCACTTT. Its protein is CASSLNRDTINSPLHF.

The V and J genes are TRBV19 and TRBJ2-1, with 10 positions matching TRBD2. CDR1 LNHDA and CDR2 SQIVND come from the germline V gene (reference sequence). J was trimmed by 1 base and V by 10 bases; bases with no gene match: 7. The CDR3 consists of 15 residues. CDR3 bases: TGTGCCACCATTAGCGGGGGGCCATCCTACAATGAGCAGTTCTTC. It encodes CATISGGPSYNEQFF.

The V call is TRBV5-1, the J call TRBJ2-3; TRBD2 aligns across 7 bases. Germline CDR1 reads SGHRS; CDR2 reads YFSETQ. V lost 1 base, J lost 2 bases, and 4 bases stayed unmatched. This CDR3 has 15 residues. In nucleotides, the CDR3 is TGCGCCAGCAGCTTGTCGGGGACTATCACAGATACGCAGTATTTT. Translated, it gives CASSLSGTITDTQYF.

The chain links TRBV7-2 to TRBJ2-1; possibly TRBD1 for D (5 bases). The germline gives CDR1 SGHTA, CDR2 FQGNSA. This CDR3 spans 15 amino acids. Trimming took 1 base from V and 5 from J, leaving 12 bases between them. CDR3 region: CASSLDSQGHNEQFF. The CDR3 coding sequence is TGTGCCAGCAGCTTAGACTCCCAGGGCCACAATGAGCAGTTCTTC.

The V and J genes are TRBV7-8 and TRBJ1-4; D gene uncertain. The V end lost 5 bases, the J end lost 0 bases, and 7 bases lay between the germline ends. The CDR3 runs to 14 residues. Germline V gene lookup returns CDR1 SGHVS and CDR2 FQNEAQ. DNA of the CDR3: TGTGCCAGCAGCCGTAGCGCAACTAATGAAAAACTGTTTTTT. As protein: CASSRSATNEKLFF.